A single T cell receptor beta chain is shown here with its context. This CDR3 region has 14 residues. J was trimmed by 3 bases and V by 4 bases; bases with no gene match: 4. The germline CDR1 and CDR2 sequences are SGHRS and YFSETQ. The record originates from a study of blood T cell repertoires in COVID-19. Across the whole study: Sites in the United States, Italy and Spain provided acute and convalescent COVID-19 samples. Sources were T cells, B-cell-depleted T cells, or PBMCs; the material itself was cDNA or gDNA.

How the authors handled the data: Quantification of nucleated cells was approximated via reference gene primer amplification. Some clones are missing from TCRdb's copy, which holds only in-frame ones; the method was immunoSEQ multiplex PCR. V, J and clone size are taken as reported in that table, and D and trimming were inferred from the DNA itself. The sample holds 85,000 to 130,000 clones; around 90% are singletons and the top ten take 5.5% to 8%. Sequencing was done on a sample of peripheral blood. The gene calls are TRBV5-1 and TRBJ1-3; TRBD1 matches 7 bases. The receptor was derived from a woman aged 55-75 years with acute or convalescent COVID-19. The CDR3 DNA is TGCGCCAGCAGCGAGGGGGCGAGTGGAAACACCATATATTTT. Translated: CASSEGASGNTIYF.